Listed here are 23 T cell receptor beta chains from one sample, sequenced in a study of identical twins. Each CDR3 protein gets one entry after TCRdb re-called the 5' RACE reads with MiXCR. The repertoire has some 460,000 distinct CDR3 sequences, 12% to 15% of them found once; the top ten carry more than 0.5%. A further study also used this sample, focusing on yellow fever vaccine responses in identical twins.

What was sequenced was CD4+ T cells sorted from blood. The receptors come from a woman between 18 and 30 years old in good health.

This clonotype was recorded a few times. The chain has TRBV29-1 and TRBJ2-1; TRBD2 aligns across 9 bases. The CDR3 is made up of 15 amino acids. CDR1 and CDR2 (germline): SQVTM, ANQGSEA. The J segment lost 6 bases and the V segment lost 3 bases, leaving 9 bases of the junction unmatched. The CDR3 sequence is CSVDKAGGPSNEQFF. The DNA for the CDR3 is TGCAGCGTTGATAAGGCGGGAGGGCCTTCCAATGAGCAGTTCTTC.

This clonotype was detected many times. This chain uses TRBV6-1 with TRBJ2-7, with 7 nucleotides matching TRBD1. The germline V gene encodes CDR1 MNHNS and CDR2 SASEGT. CDR3 length equals 13 residues. J gave up 2 bases and V 11 bases, and 9 bases lay outside the gene matches. The CDR3 protein is CAYRQGGTYEQYF. In DNA, the CDR3 is TGTGCCTACAGACAGGGTGGCACCTACGAGCAGTACTTC.

This clonotype was recorded a few times. CDR3 DNA: TGTGCCAGCAGCCAAGATTCGGGGAATTACTATGGCTACACCTTC. Protein: CASSQDSGNYYGYTF. The chain is built from TRBV3-1 and TRBJ1-2; no clear D. Germline V gene data show CDR1 as LGHDT and CDR2 as YNNKEL (reference sequence). The CDR3 contains 15 residues. V lost 0 bases to trimming and J lost 3 bases, with 11 bases between them.

The chain is built from TRBV2 and TRBJ2-6, with 7 nucleotides matching TRBD1. Losses at the gene ends were 5 bases for V and 2 bases for J; bases not matched to a gene: 12. The CDR3 runs 18 residues. In germline, CDR1 is SNHLY, CDR2 FYNNEI. CDR3 DNA sequence: TGTGCCAGCAGTTCCTCCGGGACAGAGAGGGCTGGGGCCAACGTCCTGACTTTC. Translated: CASSSSGTERAGANVLTF.

The genes are TRBV20-1 and TRBJ2-7, with 10 bases identical to TRBD2. The CDR3 covers 15 residues. V was pared by 3 bases and J by 2 bases, with 7 bases of the junction left unmatched. The germline V gene encodes CDR1 DFQATT and CDR2 SNEGSKA (reference sequence). Here the CDR3 reads CSARSRTSGTYEQYF. For the CDR3, the DNA is TGCAGTGCTAGGTCCCGGACTAGCGGTACCTACGAGCAGTACTTC.

In its sample, this clonotype was seen a few times. The V call is TRBV10-3, the J call TRBJ2-1, with a tentative D call TRBD2 (6 bases). This CDR3 spans 16 amino acids. Germline V lookup: CDR1 ENHRY, CDR2 SYGVKD. The V and J ends lost 3 bases and 0 bases respectively, with 12 bases between them. CDR3 region: CAISDDSGISYNEQFF. CDR3 DNA: TGTGCCATCAGTGATGATAGCGGAATCTCCTACAATGAGCAGTTCTTC.

The sample holds a few counts of this clonotype. The chain employs TRBV29-1 and TRBJ2-3; unclear D gene. Germline V lookup: CDR1 SQVTM, CDR2 ANQGSEA. CDR3 size: 12 residues. V was cut by 4 bases and J by 4 bases, with 9 bases left in between. The DNA for the CDR3 is TGCAGCGTTGTAGGCAGTCCAGATACGCAGTATTTT. Translating gives CSVVGSPDTQYF.

The sample holds a few counts of this clonotype. The rearrangement links TRBV6-4 to TRBJ2-4; 8 positions agree with TRBD2. The CDR3 is 16 residues long. Looked up from germline, CDR1 is MRHNA and CDR2 is SNTAGT. Trimming cost V 4 bases and J 2 bases; bases outside gene matches: 7. The CDR3 region has the DNA TGTGCCAGCAGTGTCGAAGCGGGAGTGTCCAAAAACATTCAGTACTTC. Its translation is CASSVEAGVSKNIQYF.

Ten or more counts support this clonotype. V usage is TRBV12-3 or TRBV12-4 and J usage is TRBJ2-1; 10 bases are a match to TRBD2. The CDR3 spans 12 residues. The J segment lost 7 bases and the V segment lost 7 bases, leaving 1 base of the junction unmatched. As DNA, the CDR3 is TGTGCCAGCAAACTAGCGGGGAATGAGCAGTTCTTC. Its translation is CASKLAGNEQFF.

This clonotype appeared a few times. Here the CDR3 DNA reads TGTGCCAGCAGTTCCCTTCGTGGGGATGAGCAGTTCTTC. Amino acids: CASSSLRGDEQFF. This chain uses TRBV27 with TRBJ2-1; D is unclear. Trimming removed 4 bases from V and 8 bases from J, with 12 bases in between. The CDR3 has 13 residues. Germline CDR1 and CDR2: MNHEY and SMNVEV (reference sequence).

Ten or more counts support this clonotype. The CDR3 is CASSKAGSSYEQYF. As DNA, the CDR3 is TGTGCCAGCTCCAAAGCGGGTAGCTCCTACGAGCAGTACTTC. V usage is TRBV25-1 and J usage is TRBJ2-7, with a possible D match to TRBD2 (6 bases). V lost 8 bases to trimming and J lost 0 bases, with 14 bases between them. This CDR3 has 14 residues. CDR1 and CDR2 (germline): MGHDK, SYGVNS.

J is TRBJ1-5 and V is TRBV20-1; D perhaps matches TRBD1 (5 bases). Germline V gives CDR1 DFQATT, CDR2 SNEGSKA (reference sequence). The CDR3 runs to 11 residues. The V end was cut by 2 bases, the J end by 6 bases, with 5 bases between. The CDR3 nucleotides read TGCAGTGCTAGACAGGGTCAGCCCCAGCATTTT. It specifies CSARQGQPQHF.

The chain combines TRBV12-3 or TRBV12-4 with TRBJ1-1; D not certain. V lost 8 bases to trimming and J lost 10 bases, with 17 bases between them. CDR3 size: 12 residues. The CDR3 here is CASVPGRGGAFF. The CDR3 DNA reads as TGTGCCAGCGTCCCAGGCCGCGGCGGAGCTTTCTTT.

This clonotype was recorded at least ten times. The chain has TRBV5-1 and TRBJ2-3; 8 nucleotides agree with TRBD2. J was trimmed by 0 bases and V by 0 bases; bases with no gene match: 15. The CDR3 is 20 amino acids. CDR1 is SGHRS, CDR2 YFSETQ, per germline. CDR3 nucleotides: TGCGCCAGCAGCTTGGAGTACGCGGGGGGACTCCGAACTAGCACAGATACGCAGTATTTT. This encodes CASSLEYAGGLRTSTDTQYF. The full variable domain, its missing parts supplied by reference TRBV5-1 and TRBJ2-3, is KAGVTQTPRYLIKTRGQQVTLSCSPISGHRSVSWYQQTPGQGLQFLFEYFSETQRNKGNFPGRFSGRQFSNSRSEMNVSTLELGDSALYLCASSLEYAGGLRTSTDTQYFGPGTRLTVL.

J is TRBJ2-5 and V is TRBV6-2 or TRBV6-3, with unresolved D. The CDR3 runs to 15 residues. Germline CDR1 and CDR2: MNHEY and SVGEGT. V lost 2 bases and J 7 bases, leaving 17 bases between the germline ends. Written as DNA, the CDR3 is TGTGCCAGCAGTTACGGAGCTTGGGGTGGAGCGACCCAGTACTTC. Encoded protein: CASSYGAWGGATQYF.

The J gene is TRBJ2-5, the V gene TRBV24-1, with 7 positions matching TRBD2. The junction had 6 bases not matched to a gene; V was cut back by 5 bases and J by 4 bases. Per germline, CDR1 KGHDR and CDR2 SFDVKD. This CDR3 contains 14 residues. The CDR3 is CATSVGGSLETQYF. CDR3 sequence (DNA): TGTGCCACCAGTGTGGGAGGGTCACTAGAGACCCAGTACTTC.

The chain uses TRBV20-1 and TRBJ2-4, with TRBD1 matching 8 bases. CDR3 length: 13 residues. The germline V gene has CDR1 DFQATT and CDR2 SNEGSKA (reference sequence). V was clipped by 5 bases and J by 8 bases; unmatched bases: 8. The CDR3: CSAVDRVSDIQYF. The CDR3, as DNA: TGCAGTGCTGTGGACAGGGTGTCGGACATTCAGTACTTC.

A note on this clonotype: The junction departs from the called germline gene at one end, perhaps through a read error. The chain joins TRBV29-1 to TRBJ2-7; either TRBD1 or TRBD2 may fit D (5 bases each). This CDR3 contains 11 residues. Germline values: CDR1 SQVTM, CDR2 ANQGSEA. CDR3 sequence: CSTLSGTLTIF. Here the CDR3 DNA reads TGCAGCACCTTGTCCGGGACCCTAACAATATTC.

This sequence joins TRBV5-1 and TRBJ2-2, with 7 bases aligning to TRBD1. Germline trimming cut 4 bases from V and 0 bases from J; bases unmatched to any gene: 9. The V gene's germline CDR1 is SGHRS and CDR2 YFSETQ. CDR3 length equals 17 residues. The CDR3 loop reads CASSKTPGQPNTGELFF. CDR3 DNA: TGCGCCAGCAGCAAAACTCCGGGACAGCCGAACACCGGGGAGCTGTTTTTT.

This clonotype was picked up a small number of times. The chain employs TRBV12-3 or TRBV12-4 and TRBJ2-1; D uncertain. The V gene lost 7 bases and the J gene lost 3 bases, with 10 bases spanning the gap. The CDR3 loop spans 13 amino acids. This CDR3 reads CASTLGVYNEQFF. DNA of the CDR3: TGTGCCAGCACCTTAGGCGTCTACAATGAGCAGTTCTTC.

This clonotype was recorded a few times. The chain uses TRBV9 and TRBJ1-2, with 7 bases fitting TRBD1. J gave up 2 bases and V 2 bases, and 3 bases lay outside the gene matches. The CDR3 length is 14 residues. CDR1 and CDR2 (germline): SGDLS, YYNGEE. CDR3 nucleotide sequence: TGTGCCAGCAGCGTGGGGGACAGCAACTATGGCTACACCTTC. The encoded protein is CASSVGDSNYGYTF.

Written as DNA, the CDR3 is TGTGCCAGCAGTGAAAGGACTAGCGGGAGGGCCAACCAAGAGACCCAGTACTTC. Protein product: CASSERTSGRANQETQYF. The V and J genes are TRBV2 and TRBJ2-5; 15 nucleotides agree with TRBD2. The CDR3 covers 18 residues. Germline values: CDR1 SNHLY, CDR2 FYNNEI. V trimming: 2 bases; J trimming: 0 bases; junction bases outside the gene matches: 4.

This clonotype was detected many times. V gene TRBV12-3 or TRBV12-4 combines with J gene TRBJ2-2; tentatively, D is TRBD1 (8 bases). The CDR3 totals 15 residues. Trimming stripped 3 bases from V and 4 bases from J, with 12 bases between. The CDR3 loop is CASSFHRGGTGELFF. The CDR3 DNA follows: TGTGCCAGCAGTTTCCACAGGGGGGGCACCGGGGAGCTGTTTTTT.